What follows are 32 T cell receptor beta chains derived from one specimen sequenced in a study of regulatory dendritic cells for organ transplantation (TCRdb year 2017). Sorted T cell subsets were CFSE-labeled and co-cultured for roughly five days with allogeneic regulatory or mature dendritic cells at a 1:10 DC:T ratio. The library came from the immunoSEQ multiplex PCR assay. In TCRdb, the immuneACCESS table is reduced to in-frame sequences with V and J assigned. These tables do not hold every clone; where another copy was compared, an unresolved V gene accounts for under half, and the others remain unexplained. Within this sample are 10,000 to 11,000 clones, with roughly 80% of them counted one time only. Of the sample, about 2.5% falls within the top ten clones. The antigens these receptors bind are not known. The sample consisted of memory CD4+ T cells from blood cultured with dendritic cells. The cell subset or site label, as the study defines it: CD45RO+ memory T cells. These receptors originate from a human donor in good health.

V usage is TRBV30 and J usage is TRBJ2-3; D uncertain. This CDR3 region has 13 residues. Germline CDR1 is GTSNPN and CDR2 is SVGIG (reference sequence). V lost 1 base and J 3 bases, leaving 8 bases between the germline ends. CDR3 bases: TGTGCCTGGAGTGGAACTGAGACAGATACGCAGTATTTT. This translates into CAWSGTETDTQYF.

The rearrangement joins TRBV7-9 to TRBJ1-2; D is ambiguous. This CDR3 contains 12 residues. Germline loops: CDR1 SEHNR, CDR2 FQNEAQ (reference sequence). V was trimmed by 2 bases and J by 6 bases, leaving 7 bases between them. CDR3 region: CASSLRAHGYTF. In nucleotides, the CDR3 is TGTGCCAGCAGCTTAAGGGCTCATGGCTACACCTTC.

This clone was seen only a few times. The chain recombines TRBV11-2 with TRBJ2-7, with unresolved D. This CDR3 is 15 amino acids long. Trimming removed 5 bases from V and 0 bases from J, with 14 bases in between. Germline CDR1 and CDR2: SGHAT and FQNNGV. CDR3 loop: CASSPERGISYEQYF. The CDR3 DNA reads as TGTGCCAGCAGCCCGGAAAGAGGAATCTCCTACGAGCAGTACTTC.

The chain employs TRBV18 and TRBJ2-5; tentative D call: TRBD2 (6 bases). The V and J ends lost 4 bases and 5 bases respectively, with 8 bases between them. CDR1 is KGHSH, CDR2 LQKENI, per germline. This CDR3 has 12 residues. CDR3: CASSRAGETQYF. Here the CDR3 DNA reads TGTGCCAGCTCACGGGCGGGGGAGACCCAGTACTTC. The full variable domain, in which reference TRBV18 and TRBJ2-5 provide the parts outside the CDR3, is NAGVMQNPRHLVRRRGQEARLRCSPMKGHSHVYWYRQLPEEGLKFMVYLQKENIIDESGMPKERFSAEFPKEGPSILRIQQVVRGDSAAYFCASSRAGETQYFGPGTRLLVL.

The chain links TRBV27 to TRBJ2-6; unclear D gene. The V gene's germline CDR1 is MNHEY and CDR2 SMNVEV (reference sequence). With 5 bases removed from V and 0 bases from J, the gap between germline ends came to 8 bases. This CDR3 is 15 amino acids long. In nucleotides, the CDR3 is TGTGCCAGCAGTGGTCCATACTCTGGGGCCAACGTCCTGACTTTC. This encodes CASSGPYSGANVLTF.

The gene calls are TRBV19 and TRBJ1-5; unclear D gene. The CDR3 runs 11 residues. Trimming left V 8 bases short and J 9 bases short, with 11 bases between. Germline V lookup: CDR1 LNHDA, CDR2 SQIVND (reference sequence). CDR3 region: CASSDGRPQHF. In DNA, the CDR3 is TGTGCCAGTTCAGACGGACGGCCCCAGCATTTT. Using reference TRBV19 and TRBJ1-5 for the parts outside the CDR3, the full variable domain is DGGITQSPKYLFRKEGQNVTLSCEQNLNHDAMYWYRQDPGQGLRLIYYSQIVNDFQKGDIAEGYSVSREKKESFPLTVTSAQKNPTAFYLCASSDGRPQHFGDGTRLSIL.

The rearrangement links TRBV6-1 to TRBJ2-5, with 7 bases identical to TRBD1. With V trimmed by 11 bases and J by 2 bases, 14 bases remained unmatched. The CDR3 totals 15 residues. The germline CDR1 and CDR2 sequences are MNHNS and SASEGT. The CDR3 protein is CAGRARPGQQETQYF. In nucleotides, the CDR3 is TGTGCCGGACGAGCGAGGCCGGGACAGCAAGAGACCCAGTACTTC.

The DNA of the CDR3 is TGTGCCAGCATAGCTGGGAGAGCTTTCTTT. Protein: CASIAGRAFF. V is TRBV21-1 and J is TRBJ1-1. TRBV21-1 is shown as a pseudogene. This CDR3 contains 10 residues.

J is TRBJ2-3 and V is TRBV9; tentatively, D is TRBD2 (6 bases). CDR3 size: 15 residues. CDR1 and CDR2 (germline): SGDLS, YYNGEE. V lost 0 bases, J lost 0 bases, and 8 bases lay in between. CDR3 nucleotide sequence: TGTGCCAGCAGCGTAGGGAGGGAGAGCACAGATACGCAGTATTTT. This translates into CASSVGRESTDTQYF.

This clone occurred a few times. The chain carries TRBV5-4 and TRBJ1-1; D is uncertain. Per the germline V gene, CDR1 is SGHNT and CDR2 is YYREEE (reference sequence). Trimming pared 5 bases from V and 2 bases from J, leaving 10 bases between. The CDR3 consists of 13 residues. CDR3 sequence: CASSLGVNTEAFF. Written as DNA, the CDR3 is TGTGCCAGCAGTCTTGGGGTTAACACTGAAGCTTTCTTT.

This sequence joins TRBV29-1 and TRBJ2-5; D is possibly TRBD1 or TRBD2 (5 bases each). The germline V and J ends were trimmed by 1 base and 7 bases, with 13 bases remaining between them. The germline V gene encodes CDR1 SQVTM and CDR2 ANQGSEA. The CDR3 spans 13 residues. As DNA, the CDR3 is TGCAGCGTTGAAGCCACTCAGAGGGGGACCCAGTACTTC. Protein product: CSVEATQRGTQYF.

The chain joins TRBV5-4 to TRBJ2-2, with D possibly matching TRBD2 (5 bases). This CDR3 spans 16 amino acids. The germline V gene encodes CDR1 SGHNT and CDR2 YYREEE (reference sequence). The ends were cut back, 4 bases at V and 6 bases at J, with 19 bases in the middle. The CDR3 DNA reads as TGTGCCAGCAGCAGTATGAGAGGGCGGGCCTCCGGGGAGCTGTTTTTT. Its translation is CASSSMRGRASGELFF.

The J gene is TRBJ1-2, the V gene TRBV6-6; a possible D gene is TRBD1 (5 bases). CDR3 length equals 14 residues. Germline values: CDR1 MNHNY, CDR2 SVGAGI (reference sequence). Trimming left V 7 bases short and J 4 bases short, with 16 bases between. CDR3 amino acids: CASNEQALGYGYTF. In nucleotides, the CDR3 is TGTGCCAGCAACGAACAGGCCCTTGGCTATGGCTACACCTTC.

Concerning this clone: At one boundary the junction diverges from the germline segment, which might be a read error. The chain recombines TRBV27 with TRBJ1-2; TRBD1 is a possible D gene (5 bases). The CDR3 is 15 amino acids. Germline-derived CDR1 and CDR2 are MNHEY and SMNVEV (reference sequence). CDR3 nucleotides: TGTGCCGGCAGAACCCGCGGCTGGGACTACTATGGCTACACCTTC. This sequence encodes CAGRTRGWDYYGYTF.

This chain joins TRBV7-8 and TRBJ2-5; D gene unclear. The V and J ends lost 1 base and 5 bases respectively, with 8 bases between them. The CDR3 is 13 residues long. CDR1 is SGHVS and CDR2 is FQNEAQ in the germline V gene. For the CDR3, the DNA is TGTGCCAGCAGCTTAGAATCAGCGGAGACCCAGTACTTC. Translated, it gives CASSLESAETQYF. Full variable domain (outside the CDR3, taken from reference TRBV7-8 and TRBJ2-5): GAGVSQSPRYKVAKRGQDVALRCDPISGHVSLFWYQQALGQGPEFLTYFQNEAQLDKSGLPSDRFFAERPEGSVSTLKIQRTQQEDSAVYLCASSLESAETQYFGPGTRLLVL.

The chain is built from TRBV7-9 and TRBJ1-2; 7 nucleotides match TRBD1. Trimming at V came to 4 bases and at J to 6 bases, leaving 5 bases not matched to a gene. Per the germline V gene, CDR1 is SEHNR and CDR2 is FQNEAQ (reference sequence). The CDR3 is 13 residues long. The CDR3 here is CASSSDRVDGYTF. In nucleotides, the CDR3 is TGTGCCAGCAGCTCTGACAGGGTGGATGGCTACACCTTC. Complete variable domain (other parts from reference TRBV7-9 and TRBJ1-2): DTGVSQNPRHKITKRGQNVTFRCDPISEHNRLYWYRQTLGQGPEFLTYFQNEAQLEKSRLLSDRFSAERPKGSFSTLEIQRTEQGDSAMYLCASSSDRVDGYTFGSGTRLTVV.

The chain is built from TRBV19 and TRBJ2-5; D unresolved. This CDR3 has 12 residues. From germline, CDR1 is LNHDA and CDR2 SQIVND (reference sequence). Trimming pared 8 bases from V and 7 bases from J, leaving 14 bases between. CDR3 residues: CASDHRDGTQYF. CDR3 coding DNA: TGTGCCAGTGACCACCGCGACGGGACCCAGTACTTC.

V is TRBV7-2 and J is TRBJ1-1; a possible D gene is TRBD1 (5 bases). Between the trimmed V and J ends, which lost 7 bases and 6 bases, there was a span of 18 bases. Looked up from germline, CDR1 is SGHTA and CDR2 is FQGNSA. CDR3 size: 14 residues. CDR3 sequence: CASTLDIEAPEAFF. CDR3 nucleotide sequence: TGTGCCAGCACCTTGGACATTGAAGCTCCTGAAGCTTTCTTT.

The V and J genes are TRBV6-6 and TRBJ2-3; 7 bases map to TRBD2. The CDR3 has 16 residues. Germline V gene data show CDR1 as MNHNY and CDR2 as SVGAGI (reference sequence). J was trimmed by 2 bases and V by 4 bases; bases with no gene match: 9. The CDR3 reads CASSSTTSRNTDTQYF. The CDR3 bases are TGTGCCAGCAGTTCCACGACTAGCCGTAACACAGATACGCAGTATTTT.

The chain couples TRBV19 to TRBJ2-2; D is undetermined. Trimming took 4 bases from V and 0 from J, leaving 15 bases between them. From germline, CDR1 is LNHDA and CDR2 SQIVND (reference sequence). The CDR3 consists of 17 residues. CDR3 DNA: TGTGCCAGTAGTAAAGGTATCGGACGTTCGAACACCGGGGAGCTGTTTTTT. Residues: CASSKGIGRSNTGELFF.

The chain uses TRBV2 and TRBJ1-1; perhaps TRBD1 as D (5 bases). Trimming took off 6 bases at V and 4 bases at J, with 15 bases between the two ends. This CDR3 comprises 14 residues. Germline CDR1 SNHLY, CDR2 FYNNEI. The CDR3: CASSARQSGTEAFF. The DNA for the CDR3 is TGTGCCAGCAGCGCCCGACAGTCGGGCACTGAAGCTTTCTTT.

V usage is TRBV27 and J usage is TRBJ2-1, with 15 bases aligning to TRBD2. With 5 bases clipped from V and 7 bases from J, the junction kept 15 bases outside the gene matches. This CDR3 is 19 amino acids long. Germline values: CDR1 MNHEY, CDR2 SMNVEV (reference sequence). The CDR3 DNA is TGTGCCAGCAGTCCGACGATGGGACTAGCGGGAGGTGGTAGGAATGAGCAGTTCTTC. As protein: CASSPTMGLAGGGRNEQFF.

The chain couples TRBV28 to TRBJ2-1, with 9 bases fitting TRBD2. This CDR3 has 14 amino acids. The junction had 9 bases not matched to a gene; V was cut back by 10 bases and J by 5 bases. In germline, CDR1 is MDHEN, CDR2 SYDVKM. The CDR3: CATTSAGGNNEQFF. The CDR3 DNA reads TGTGCCACCACCTCGGCGGGAGGGAACAATGAGCAGTTCTTC. Together with reference TRBV28 and TRBJ2-1, the CDR3 gives the full variable domain: DVKVTQSSRYLVKRTGEKVFLECVQDMDHENMFWYRQDPGLGLRLIYFSYDVKMKEKGDIPEGYSVSREKKERFSLILESASTNQTSMYLCATTSAGGNNEQFFGPGTRLTVL.

The chain recombines TRBV7-9 with TRBJ2-1; TRBD2 might be the D (5 bases). Germline V gene data show CDR1 as SEHNR and CDR2 as FQNEAQ (reference sequence). Trimming stripped 11 bases from V and 0 bases from J, with 17 bases between. CDR3 size: 15 residues. This CDR3 reads CAGSRGIGSYNEQFF. As DNA, the CDR3 is TGTGCCGGTTCGAGAGGGATTGGCTCCTACAATGAGCAGTTCTTC.

The genes are TRBV5-4 and TRBJ2-7; TRBD1 is a possible D gene (5 bases). Between the trimmed V and J ends, which lost 2 bases and 4 bases, there was a span of 10 bases. CDR1 is SGHNT, CDR2 YYREEE, per germline (reference sequence). The CDR3 length is 13 residues. CDR3 sequence (DNA): TGTGCCAGCAGCTTAATGACAGTATACGAGCAGTACTTC. The encoded protein is CASSLMTVYEQYF.

The count of this clone is one. The V call is TRBV9, the J call TRBJ2-7, with a possible D match to TRBD2 (5 bases). Trimming removed 2 bases at V and 1 base at J, with 10 bases between. Germline V gene sequence: CDR1 SGDLS, CDR2 YYNGEE. This CDR3 has 14 amino acids. CDR3 protein: CASSVSGESYEQYF. CDR3 DNA sequence: TGTGCCAGCAGCGTGAGTGGGGAGTCCTACGAGCAGTACTTC.

The chain employs TRBV28 and TRBJ1-1, with D perhaps TRBD1 (5 bases). The germline CDR1 and CDR2 sequences are MDHEN and SYDVKM. This CDR3 has 13 amino acids. Deletions cut 7 bases from V and 7 bases from J, with 16 bases between. CDR3 in DNA: TGTGCCAGCACCTCGATATCGGGGGTTGAAGCTTTCTTT. Translating it yields CASTSISGVEAFF.

This chain uses TRBV19 with TRBJ2-7; D is unclear. Germline-derived CDR1 and CDR2 are LNHDA and SQIVND (reference sequence). The CDR3 spans 14 residues. Trimming cost V 3 bases and J 3 bases, with 12 bases left between them. The CDR3 nucleotides read TGTGCCAGTAGTATCGGTCTGTATTTCTACGAGCAGTACTTC. It is translated as CASSIGLYFYEQYF.

The V and J genes are TRBV6-6 and TRBJ1-5; a weak D match, TRBD1 (5 bases). The CDR3 has 15 amino acids. CDR1 and CDR2 from the germline V gene are MNHNY and SVGAGI (reference sequence). Trimming left V 6 bases short and J 0 bases short, with 12 bases between. The CDR3 spells CASRTRDSSNQPQHF. CDR3 sequence (DNA): TGTGCCAGCAGAACCCGCGACAGTAGCAATCAGCCCCAGCATTTT.

This chain links TRBV27 with TRBJ2-6; D not resolved. The CDR3 has 15 residues. V dropped 2 bases and J dropped 2 bases, with 7 bases sitting between them. The V gene's germline CDR1 is MNHEY and CDR2 SMNVEV (reference sequence). The CDR3 DNA is TGTGCCAGCAGTTTACGGTGGGCTGGGGCCAACGTCCTGACTTTC. Protein: CASSLRWAGANVLTF.

The rearrangement links TRBV7-2 to TRBJ2-5, with a weak D call TRBD2 (5 bases). Trimming cost V 6 bases and J 4 bases, with 15 bases left between them. The CDR3 extends over 14 amino acids. The germline gives CDR1 SGHTA, CDR2 FQGNSA. CDR3 protein: CASSQSGFGETQYF. CDR3 nucleotides: TGTGCCAGCAGTCAGTCGGGGTTTGGAGAGACCCAGTACTTC.

The rearrangement links TRBV4-2 to TRBJ2-4; 10 bases match TRBD1. Germline trimming cut 5 bases from V and 0 bases from J; bases unmatched to any gene: 16. The CDR3 consists of 20 residues. In germline, CDR1 is LGHNA, CDR2 YNFKEQ. CDR3 bases: TGTGCCAGCAGCTCCCAGCAGCTCCGGGACAGGGGATTAGCCAAAAACATTCAGTACTTC. This sequence encodes CASSSQQLRDRGLAKNIQYF.